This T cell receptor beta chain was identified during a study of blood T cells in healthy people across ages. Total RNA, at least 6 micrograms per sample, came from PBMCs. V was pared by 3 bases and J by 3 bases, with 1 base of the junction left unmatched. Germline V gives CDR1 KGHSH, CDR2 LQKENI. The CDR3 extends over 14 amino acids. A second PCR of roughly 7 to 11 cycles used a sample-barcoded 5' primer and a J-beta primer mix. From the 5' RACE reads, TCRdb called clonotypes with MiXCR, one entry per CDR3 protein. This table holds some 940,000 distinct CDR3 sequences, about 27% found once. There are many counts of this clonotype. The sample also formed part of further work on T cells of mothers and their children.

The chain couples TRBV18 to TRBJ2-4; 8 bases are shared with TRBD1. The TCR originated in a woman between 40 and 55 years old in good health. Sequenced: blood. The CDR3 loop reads CASSPTGVKNIQYF. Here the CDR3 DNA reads TGTGCCAGCTCACCGACAGGGGTCAAAAACATTCAGTACTTC.